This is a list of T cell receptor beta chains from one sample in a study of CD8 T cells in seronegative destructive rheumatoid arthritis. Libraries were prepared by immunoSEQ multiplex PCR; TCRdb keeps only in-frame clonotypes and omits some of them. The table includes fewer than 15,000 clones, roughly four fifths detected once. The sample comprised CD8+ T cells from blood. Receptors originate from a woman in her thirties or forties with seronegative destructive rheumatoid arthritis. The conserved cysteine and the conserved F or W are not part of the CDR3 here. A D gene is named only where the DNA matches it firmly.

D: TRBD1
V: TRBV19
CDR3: ASSIDSWDRATDTQY

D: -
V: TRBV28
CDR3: ASSFRGHNSPLH

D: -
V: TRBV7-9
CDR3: ASSFLGGALDEQF

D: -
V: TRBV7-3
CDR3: ASSLNEGVFETQY

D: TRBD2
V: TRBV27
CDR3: ASSSSAGAYNEQF

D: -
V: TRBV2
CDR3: ASSEAALFTGREETQY

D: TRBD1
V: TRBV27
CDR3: ASREVGTGDGYT

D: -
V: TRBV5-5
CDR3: ASSDIAGSDTQY

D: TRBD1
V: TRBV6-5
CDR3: ASSYQSDRGNGYT

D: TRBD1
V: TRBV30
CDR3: ALAPGQHNYGYT

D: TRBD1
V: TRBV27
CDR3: ASSLLQGTNQPQH